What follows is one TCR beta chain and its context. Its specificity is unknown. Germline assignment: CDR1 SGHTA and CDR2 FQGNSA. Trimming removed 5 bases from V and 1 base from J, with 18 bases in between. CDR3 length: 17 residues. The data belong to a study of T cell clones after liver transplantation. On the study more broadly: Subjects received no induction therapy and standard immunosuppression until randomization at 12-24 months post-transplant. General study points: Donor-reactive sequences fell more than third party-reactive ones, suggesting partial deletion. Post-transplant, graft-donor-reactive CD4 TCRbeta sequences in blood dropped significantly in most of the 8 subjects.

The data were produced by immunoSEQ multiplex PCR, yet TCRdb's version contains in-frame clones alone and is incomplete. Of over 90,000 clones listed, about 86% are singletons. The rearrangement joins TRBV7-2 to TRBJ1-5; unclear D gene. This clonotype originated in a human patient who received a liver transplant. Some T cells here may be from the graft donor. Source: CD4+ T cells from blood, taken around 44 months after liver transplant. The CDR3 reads CASSPSRPGRSNQPQHF. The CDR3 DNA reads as TGTGCCAGCAGCCCCAGCCGGCCCGGTCGGAGCAATCAGCCCCAGCATTTT. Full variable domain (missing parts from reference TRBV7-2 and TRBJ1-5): GAGVSQSPSNKVTEKGKDVELRCDPISGHTALYWYRQSLGQGLEFLIYFQGNSAPDKSGLPSDRFSAERTGGSVSTLTIQRTQQEDSAVYLCASSPSRPGRSNQPQHFGDGTRLSIL.